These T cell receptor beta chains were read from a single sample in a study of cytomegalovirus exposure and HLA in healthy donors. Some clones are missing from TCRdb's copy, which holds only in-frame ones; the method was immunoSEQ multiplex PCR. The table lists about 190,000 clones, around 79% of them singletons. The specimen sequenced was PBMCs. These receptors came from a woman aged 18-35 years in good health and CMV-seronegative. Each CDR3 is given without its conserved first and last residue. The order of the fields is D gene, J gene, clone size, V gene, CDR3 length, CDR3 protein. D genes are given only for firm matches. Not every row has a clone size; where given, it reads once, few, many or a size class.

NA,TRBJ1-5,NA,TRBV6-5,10,ASRNSGGPQH
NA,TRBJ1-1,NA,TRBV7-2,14,ASSFGLGLMNTEAF
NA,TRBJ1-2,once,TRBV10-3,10,AISEENYGYT
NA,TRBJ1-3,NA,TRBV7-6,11,ASRPDSGNTIY
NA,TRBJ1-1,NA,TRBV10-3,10,AIRGPNTEAF
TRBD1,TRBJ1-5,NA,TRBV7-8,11,ASSSGQNQPQH
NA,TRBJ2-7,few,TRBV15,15,ATSRVFPGRESYEQY
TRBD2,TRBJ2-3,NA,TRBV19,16,ASTRQGLAPSPADTQY
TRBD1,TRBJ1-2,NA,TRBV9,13,ASSITGTANYGYT
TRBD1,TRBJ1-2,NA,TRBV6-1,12,ASRMDRGGYGYT
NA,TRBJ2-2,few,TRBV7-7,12,ASSFGGGGRELF
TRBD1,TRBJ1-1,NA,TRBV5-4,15,ASSSGQGVAANTEAF
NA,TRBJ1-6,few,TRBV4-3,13,ASSQEPGYNSPLH
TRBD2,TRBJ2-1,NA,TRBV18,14,ASSPMMTSGRGEQF
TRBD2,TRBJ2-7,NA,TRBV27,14,ASRLTSGGLSYEQY
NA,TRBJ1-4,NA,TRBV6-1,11,ASSQGVGEKLF